The 32 T cell receptor beta chains in this list originate from one sample, sequenced in a study of blood T cells in healthy people across ages. Primed by a sample-barcoded 5' primer and a J-beta primer mix, a second PCR proceeded for 7 to 11 cycles. TCRdb processed the 5' RACE reads anew with MiXCR; each CDR3 protein has one entry. This table has 1.8 million or so distinct CDR3 sequences, roughly 43% appearing once. Sequencing was carried out using blood. The receptor source for this set is a human donor in good health.

The CDR3 coding sequence is TGCGCCAGCAGCTCGGGAGGCCTCCAAAACCACATTCAGTACTTC. This encodes CASSSGGLQNHIQYF. This rearrangement joins TRBV5-1 to TRBJ2-4; 7 nucleotides agree with TRBD2. CDR3 length: 15 residues. Trimming removed 3 bases from V and 8 bases from J; junction bases left unmatched: 11. Germline V gene data show CDR1 as SGHRS and CDR2 as YFSETQ.

The J gene is TRBJ2-3, the V gene TRBV7-2; D is possibly TRBD2 (5 bases). Trimming cost V 4 bases and J 8 bases, with 16 bases left between them. This CDR3 spans 14 amino acids. CDR1 is SGHTA, CDR2 FQGNSA, per germline. Here the CDR3 reads CASSSEGRFGTQYF. In DNA, the CDR3 is TGTGCCAGCAGCTCCGAGGGCAGATTCGGTACGCAGTATTTT. The variable domain in full, with the rest retrieved from reference TRBV7-2 and TRBJ2-3, is GAGVSQSPSNKVTEKGKDVELRCDPISGHTALYWYRQSLGQGLEFLIYFQGNSAPDKSGLPSDRFSAERTGGSVSTLTIQRTQQEDSAVYLCASSSEGRFGTQYFGPGTRLTVL.

V gene TRBV20-1 combines with J gene TRBJ2-1; D unresolved. Germline CDR1 is DFQATT and CDR2 is SNEGSKA (reference sequence). V lost 4 bases and J lost 4, with 8 bases in between. This CDR3 has 12 residues. The CDR3 loop is CSATTRYNEQFF. CDR3 DNA: TGCAGTGCTACTACAAGATACAATGAGCAGTTCTTC.

The chain uses TRBV11-2 and TRBJ2-4; D is undetermined. Germline-derived CDR1 and CDR2 are SGHAT and FQNNGV. The CDR3 totals 14 residues. Trimming took off 0 bases at V and 11 bases at J, with 14 bases between the two ends. CDR3 DNA: TGTGCCAGCAGCTTAGATCCAACCAGAGGCTTTCAGTACTTC. As protein: CASSLDPTRGFQYF.

The rearrangement uses TRBV20-1 and TRBJ2-7; the D gene could be TRBD1 or TRBD2 (6 bases each). Germline V CDR1 and CDR2: DFQATT, SNEGSKA (reference sequence). The CDR3 loop spans 15 amino acids. Trimming pared 6 bases from V and 1 base from J, leaving 19 bases between. CDR3 in DNA: TGCAGTGCACCCAGGGCCGGAGGGGGATCCTACGAGCAGTACTTC. This sequence encodes CSAPRAGGGSYEQYF.

This sequence joins TRBV4-3 and TRBJ2-7, with TRBD1 identical over 8 bases. V shed 3 bases and J 4 bases; nucleotides not matched to a gene: 17. The CDR3 spans 18 residues. Germline V gene data show CDR1 as LGHNA and CDR2 as YSLEER. The CDR3 protein is CASSHDSVTGGEGYEQYF. DNA for the CDR3: TGCGCCAGCAGCCATGATTCGGTTACAGGGGGAGAAGGTTACGAGCAGTACTTC.

This chain uses TRBV20-1 with TRBJ2-1, with 9 bases identical to TRBD2. The germline V gene has CDR1 DFQATT and CDR2 SNEGSKA (reference sequence). The CDR3 length is 15 residues. V lost 2 bases to trimming and J lost 6 bases; unmatched junction nucleotides: 8. The DNA for the CDR3 is TGCAGTGCTAGACACGCGGGGGGGCAGTTCAATGAGCAGTTCTTC. It codes for CSARHAGGQFNEQFF.

This clonotype was seen a handful of times. This chain connects TRBV4-2 to TRBJ1-2; D not certain. Germline V gene lookup returns CDR1 LGHNA and CDR2 YNFKEQ. Trimming removed 0 bases from V and 7 bases from J, with 12 bases in between. The CDR3 is 14 residues long. The CDR3 sequence: CASSQDEAIGGYTF. The CDR3 region has the DNA TGTGCCAGCAGCCAAGATGAGGCTATTGGTGGCTACACCTTC.

This clonotype was observed a handful of times. J is TRBJ2-3 and V is TRBV20-1; 15 bases match TRBD2. CDR1 and CDR2 from the germline V gene are DFQATT and SNEGSKA (reference sequence). The CDR3 has 15 amino acids. V was pared by 5 bases and J by 6 bases, with 6 bases of the junction left unmatched. The CDR3 bases are TGCAGTGCTGGAGGACTAGCGGGGGGGAGGGATACGCAGTATTTT. It yields the protein CSAGGLAGGRDTQYF.

V usage is TRBV4-3 and J usage is TRBJ2-7; D could derive from TRBD1 or TRBD2 (6 bases each). This CDR3 spans 17 amino acids. Trimming took off 4 bases at V and 0 bases at J, with 19 bases between the two ends. Germline CDR1 reads LGHNA; CDR2 reads YSLEER. The CDR3 reads CASSLRPGADSSYEQYF. The CDR3, as DNA: TGCGCCAGCAGCCTGAGGCCGGGGGCCGATAGCTCCTACGAGCAGTACTTC.

This clonotype was recorded only once. The CDR3 here is CSVLVPHGELFF. As DNA, the CDR3 is TGCAGTGTTTTGGTCCCCCACGGGGAGCTGTTTTTT. The chain carries TRBV20-1 and TRBJ2-2; D remains ambiguous. The CDR3 totals 12 residues. Trimming took 7 bases from V and 7 from J, leaving 13 bases between them. Germline CDR1 reads DFQATT; CDR2 reads SNEGSKA (reference sequence).

The DNA of the CDR3 is TGCGCCAGCAGCCGATTGTCAGGGACCGGGGAGCTGTTTTTT. Translating it yields CASSRLSGTGELFF. V gene TRBV4-3 combines with J gene TRBJ2-2, with a possible D match to TRBD1 (5 bases). Trimming removed 4 bases at V and 5 bases at J, with 11 bases between. CDR1 and CDR2 (germline): LGHNA, YSLEER. CDR3 size: 14 residues.

This clonotype was picked up many times. The CDR3 nucleotides read TGCAGCGTGGGGCACCCTCTGAACACCGGGGAGCTGTTTTTT. This translates into CSVGHPLNTGELFF. This rearrangement joins TRBV29-1 to TRBJ2-2; tentatively, D is TRBD1 (5 bases). Trimming took 6 bases from V and 1 from J, leaving 12 bases between them. From germline, CDR1 is SQVTM and CDR2 ANQGSEA. The CDR3 contains 14 residues.

This sequence joins TRBV29-1 and TRBJ1-4; 8 positions match TRBD1. The CDR3 totals 14 residues. The junction had 7 bases not matched to a gene; V was cut back by 7 bases and J by 3 bases. Germline-derived CDR1 and CDR2 are SQVTM and ANQGSEA. In nucleotides, the CDR3 is TGCAGCGGTGGCCCGGGACAGGCTAATGAAAAACTGTTTTTT. Its protein is CSGGPGQANEKLFF.

The table lists this clonotype with a few counts. The gene calls are TRBV5-1 and TRBJ2-1, with 10 nucleotides matching TRBD2. The ends lost 6 bases at V and 7 bases at J; junction bases unmatched: 7. This CDR3 contains 14 residues. CDR1 is SGHRS, CDR2 YFSETQ, per germline. The CDR3 region has the DNA TGCGCCAGCAACGAACTAGCGGGGTGGAATGAGCAGTTCTTC. Its protein is CASNELAGWNEQFF.

The chain joins TRBV5-1 to TRBJ1-1; the D gene is possibly TRBD1 (5 bases). V shed 0 bases and J shed 1 base, with 7 bases lying between them. The CDR3 has 14 amino acids. CDR1 and CDR2 from the germline V gene are SGHRS and YFSETQ. The CDR3 loop is CASSLEGWNTEAFF. As DNA, the CDR3 is TGCGCCAGCAGCTTGGAGGGGTGGAACACTGAAGCTTTCTTT.

The chain couples TRBV7-9 to TRBJ2-5; TRBD1 matches at 10 bases. Germline V gives CDR1 SEHNR, CDR2 FQNEAQ (reference sequence). There are 16 residues in the CDR3. Unmatched junction bases numbered 7, after V lost 2 bases and J lost 4 bases. CDR3 region: CASSLFPRDRGETQYF. Here the CDR3 DNA reads TGTGCCAGCAGCTTATTCCCTCGGGACAGGGGAGAGACCCAGTACTTC.

This clonotype was counted between two and nine times. At one of its ends the junction is not consistent with the germline gene, which may arise from a read error. The CDR3 DNA is TGTGCCAGTAGCCAAAATTTGGAGATACAGTTCGCGAACTATGGCTACACCTTC. Translating it yields CASSQNLEIQFANYGYTF. The rearrangement joins TRBV4-2 to TRBJ1-2, with D uncertain. The CDR3 totals 18 residues. From germline, CDR1 is LGHNA and CDR2 YNFKEQ.

The chain is built from TRBV7-2 and TRBJ2-7, with a tentative D call TRBD2 (6 bases). Gene TRBJ2-5 matches the end of the DNA better, so the J call may be wrong. The CDR3 is 14 amino acids. The germline V gene encodes CDR1 SGHTA and CDR2 FQGNSA. The CDR3 DNA sequence: TGTGCCAGCAGCTTAGGCGGGATAGTAGAGACCCAGTACTTC. Translating gives CASSLGGIVETQYF.

This chain uses TRBV5-1 with TRBJ2-3; the D is unclear. Germline loops: CDR1 SGHRS, CDR2 YFSETQ. The V gene lost 4 bases and the J gene lost 2 bases, with 14 bases spanning the gap. This CDR3 is 15 amino acids long. CDR3 coding DNA: TGCGCCAGCAGCCGGATGCATGCGTCCACAGATACGCAGTATTTT. Protein: CASSRMHASTDTQYF.

The chain joins TRBV7-2 to TRBJ2-3, with 12 positions matching TRBD2. Germline CDR1 reads SGHTA; CDR2 reads FQGNSA. The V gene end was trimmed by 3 bases and the J gene end by 2 bases; junction bases not matched to a gene: 6. This CDR3 is built from 17 residues. CDR3 DNA sequence: TGTGCCAGCAGCTTGGGCCTAGCGGGGGGGTCCACAGATACGCAGTATTTT. This sequence encodes CASSLGLAGGSTDTQYF.

The V and J genes are TRBV28 and TRBJ2-1, with 7 bases matching TRBD1. This CDR3 is 16 amino acids long. V shed 7 bases and J 0 bases; nucleotides not matched to a gene: 9. Germline CDR1 and CDR2: MDHEN and SYDVKM. CDR3 sequence: CASTLGGWSSYNEQFF. CDR3 in DNA: TGTGCCAGCACCTTAGGGGGCTGGAGCTCCTACAATGAGCAGTTCTTC. The complete variable domain, with remaining parts taken from reference TRBV28 and TRBJ2-1, reads DVKVTQSSRYLVKRTGEKVFLECVQDMDHENMFWYRQDPGLGLRLIYFSYDVKMKEKGDIPEGYSVSREKKERFSLILESASTNQTSMYLCASTLGGWSSYNEQFFGPGTRLTVL.

This clonotype was counted a few times. The chain combines TRBV20-1 with TRBJ2-5; 8 bases align to TRBD2. With V trimmed by 6 bases and J by 5 bases, 5 bases remained unmatched. The CDR3 has 12 residues. Per the germline V gene, CDR1 is DFQATT and CDR2 is SNEGSKA (reference sequence). CDR3 amino acids: CSATAGVETQYF. As DNA, the CDR3 is TGCAGTGCAACAGCGGGGGTGGAGACCCAGTACTTC.

The chain links TRBV29-1 to TRBJ2-1; D gene ambiguous. The V end was cut by 2 bases, the J end by 10 bases, with 18 bases between. This CDR3 contains 14 residues. The germline V gene encodes CDR1 SQVTM and CDR2 ANQGSEA. DNA for the CDR3: TGCAGCGTTGAAAGGGCAGGAGCTCCCTACGAGCAGTTCTTC. This gives the protein CSVERAGAPYEQFF.

This chain joins TRBV6-2 or TRBV6-3 and TRBJ2-1; 11 positions agree with TRBD2. In germline, CDR1 is MNHEY, CDR2 SVGEGT. This CDR3 has 18 residues. V lost 3 bases to trimming and J lost 11 bases; unmatched junction nucleotides: 18. This chain's CDR3 is CASSYSPGLAGSPMKQFF. CDR3 DNA sequence: TGTGCCAGCAGTTATAGCCCCGGACTAGCGGGTTCACCTATGAAGCAGTTCTTC.

The gene calls are TRBV29-1 and TRBJ1-3; possible D gene TRBD1, 6 bases. The V end lost 7 bases, the J end lost 0 bases, and 13 bases lay between the germline ends. CDR1 is SQVTM and CDR2 is ANQGSEA in the germline V gene. This CDR3 is 14 amino acids long. CDR3 protein: CSAARGDSGNTIYF. The CDR3 DNA is TGCAGCGCGGCGAGGGGGGACTCTGGAAACACCATATATTTT.

The table lists this clonotype with a few counts. A single base separates this from a much larger clone, so it may be a read error. The chain couples TRBV20-1 to TRBJ2-2; tentatively, D is TRBD2 (6 bases). The CDR3 extends over 13 amino acids. CDR1 DFQATT and CDR2 SNEGSKA come from the germline V gene (reference sequence). The CDR3 here is CSARIGDGGERFF. The CDR3 DNA follows: TGCAGTGCTAGAATCGGCGACGGCGGGGAGCGGTTTTTT.

The rearrangement links TRBV6-2 or TRBV6-3 to TRBJ1-5; no firm D call. CDR3 length: 13 amino acids. Trimming removed 5 bases from V and 5 bases from J, with 10 bases in between. The germline gives CDR1 MNHEY, CDR2 SVGEGT. CDR3 amino acids: CASSDRLYQPQHF. DNA for the CDR3: TGTGCCAGCAGTGATCGTCTGTATCAGCCCCAGCATTTT.

The chain carries TRBV21-1 and TRBJ2-7. TRBV21-1 is termed a pseudogene. The CDR3 has 11 amino acids. The CDR3 coding sequence is TGTGCCAGCAGCAACATCTACGAGCAGTACTTC. This sequence encodes CASSNIYEQYF.

CDR3 in DNA: TGCGCCAGCAGCCAAGAACAATTAGGTCAGCCCCAGCATTTT. Its protein product is CASSQEQLGQPQHF. The chain links TRBV4-1 to TRBJ1-5; D is uncertain. The CDR3 extends over 14 amino acids. V lost 0 bases and J lost 6, with 9 bases in between. In germline, CDR1 is MGHRA, CDR2 YSYEKL.

The chain links TRBV2 to TRBJ1-2; 7 bases line up with TRBD1. With 8 bases clipped from V and 3 bases from J, the junction kept 6 bases outside the gene matches. The CDR3 totals 13 residues. In germline, CDR1 is SNHLY, CDR2 FYNNEI. In DNA, the CDR3 is TGTGCCAGCGAGGGGGCGGAGGACTATGGCTACACCTTC. Residues: CASEGAEDYGYTF.

This clonotype was recorded a few times. This chain connects TRBV29-1 to TRBJ1-2; D is unclear. This CDR3 region has 17 residues. Trimming stripped 1 base from V and 4 bases from J, with 22 bases between. Germline V gene data show CDR1 as SQVTM and CDR2 as ANQGSEA. In DNA, the CDR3 is TGCAGCGTTGAAGTAGGCCGGGCCCTTTTGGAGCCCTATGGCTACACCTTC. Translation gives CSVEVGRALLEPYGYTF.